These 15 T cell receptor beta chains originate from one sample sequenced in a study of blood T cell repertoires in COVID-19. The repertoire was sequenced with immunoSEQ multiplex PCR; TCRdb's copy has only in-frame clones and lacks some. The table lists around 160,000 clones, roughly nine tenths of them singletons. The sample comprised peripheral blood. These TCRs come from a man between 60 and 75 years old with active or convalescent COVID-19.

The chain links TRBV5-1 to TRBJ2-7, with D possibly matching TRBD1 (5 bases). CDR1 and CDR2 (germline): SGHRS, YFSETQ. CDR3 length: 13 residues. V was cut by 5 bases and J by 1 base, with 10 bases left in between. In nucleotides, the CDR3 is TGCGCCAGCAGATCCTCAGGGTCCTACGAGCAGTACTTC. It codes for CASRSSGSYEQYF.

This chain uses TRBV15 with TRBJ2-5, with a possible D match to TRBD2 (7 bases). Trimming cost V 3 bases and J 5 bases, with 25 bases left between them. This CDR3 has 18 residues. Germline assignment: CDR1 LNHNV and CDR2 YYDKDF (reference sequence). This CDR3 reads CATSRTGGLAIVGETQYF. The CDR3 bases are TGTGCCACCAGCAGGACGGGGGGCCTGGCGATAGTCGGGGAGACCCAGTACTTC.

The gene calls are TRBV5-6 and TRBJ1-2, with a weak D call TRBD1 (5 bases). The germline CDR1 and CDR2 sequences are SGHDT and YYEEEE. This CDR3 comprises 13 residues. Trimming took off 0 bases at V and 6 bases at J, with 9 bases between the two ends. The CDR3 is CASSLDRTDGYTF. The CDR3 DNA reads as TGTGCCAGCAGCTTGGACAGGACGGATGGCTACACCTTC.

The V and J genes are TRBV10-1 and TRBJ2-5, with 7 bases lining up with TRBD1. The germline V gene has CDR1 WNHNN and CDR2 SYGVQD (reference sequence). CDR3 length: 15 residues. V shed 3 bases and J 4 bases; nucleotides not matched to a gene: 8. The CDR3 reads CASSEGQETRETQYF. The CDR3 nucleotides read TGCGCCAGCAGTGAAGGACAGGAGACAAGAGAGACCCAGTACTTC.

This sequence joins TRBV29-1 and TRBJ2-7; the D gene is possibly TRBD1 (6 bases). The CDR3 sequence is 11 residues long. Trimming took 6 bases from V and 7 from J, leaving 13 bases between them. Germline assignment: CDR1 SQVTM and CDR2 ANQGSEA. The CDR3: CSVQPGEEQYF. CDR3 DNA sequence: TGCAGCGTCCAACCAGGGGAAGAGCAGTACTTC.

The chain combines TRBV6-5 with TRBJ2-1; D might be TRBD2 (6 bases). The CDR3 loop spans 13 amino acids. Germline V gene data show CDR1 as MNHEY and CDR2 as SVGAGI. Trimming removed 6 bases from V and 6 bases from J, with 12 bases in between. CDR3 amino acids: CASSAGTRNEQFF. CDR3 DNA: TGTGCCAGCAGCGCAGGGACTCGCAATGAGCAGTTCTTC.

This chain uses TRBV19 with TRBJ1-3; no firm D call. Trimming cost V 6 bases and J 0 bases, with 9 bases left between them. CDR1 and CDR2 (germline): LNHDA, SQIVND (reference sequence). The CDR3 extends over 14 amino acids. CDR3 coding DNA: TGTGCCAGTAGAATGGGCCACTCTGGAAACACCATATATTTT. Translated, it gives CASRMGHSGNTIYF.

The chain joins TRBV6-5 to TRBJ2-7, with 8 bases matching TRBD1. With V trimmed by 0 bases and J by 6 bases, 4 bases remained unmatched. CDR1 and CDR2 from the germline V gene are MNHEY and SVGAGI. This CDR3 comprises 14 residues. The CDR3: CASSYSQGASEQYF. Here the CDR3 DNA reads TGTGCCAGCAGTTACTCGCAGGGGGCGAGCGAGCAGTACTTC.

This chain joins TRBV3-1 (or the pseudogene TRBV3-2) and TRBJ1-2; D may be TRBD1 (6 bases). CDR3 size: 15 residues. With 3 bases removed from V and 8 bases from J, the gap between germline ends came to 19 bases. From germline, CDR1 is LGHDT and CDR2 YNNKEL (reference sequence). The CDR3 is CASSQPPTGYKGYTF. CDR3 coding DNA: TGTGCCAGCAGCCAGCCTCCTACAGGGTACAAGGGCTACACCTTC.

The genes are TRBV13 and TRBJ2-3; a weak D match, TRBD1 (5 bases). There are 14 residues in the CDR3. Germline loops: CDR1 PRHDT, CDR2 FYEKMQ (reference sequence). V was pared by 2 bases and J by 2 bases, with 8 bases between. The CDR3 reads CASSLTQVTDTQYF. The CDR3 region has the DNA TGTGCCAGCAGCTTAACACAGGTCACAGATACGCAGTATTTT.

The chain employs TRBV5-1 and TRBJ2-5; D ambiguous. CDR1 is SGHRS, CDR2 YFSETQ, per germline. The CDR3 has 14 residues. The V gene lost 0 bases and the J gene lost 5 bases, with 11 bases spanning the gap. CDR3 sequence reads: CASSLARVMETQYF. The CDR3 DNA follows: TGCGCCAGCAGCTTGGCTAGAGTAATGGAGACCCAGTACTTC. The whole variable domain, remainder taken from reference TRBV5-1 and TRBJ2-5, is KAGVTQTPRYLIKTRGQQVTLSCSPISGHRSVSWYQQTPGQGLQFLFEYFSETQRNKGNFPGRFSGRQFSNSRSEMNVSTLELGDSALYLCASSLARVMETQYFGPGTRLLVL.

The chain joins TRBV2 to TRBJ2-5, with TRBD2 identical over 12 bases. V lost 5 bases, J lost 5 bases, and 6 bases stayed unmatched. The CDR3 is made up of 15 amino acids. Germline CDR1 reads SNHLY; CDR2 reads FYNNEI. The CDR3 DNA follows: TGTGCCAGCAGTCTAGCGGGGGGGCCGGGGGAGACCCAGTACTTC. This codes for CASSLAGGPGETQYF.

The rearrangement links TRBV7-2 to TRBJ2-7; 12 positions match TRBD2. Germline V gene sequence: CDR1 SGHTA, CDR2 FQGNSA. Trimming cost V 1 base and J 2 bases; bases outside gene matches: 3. This CDR3 region has 16 residues. In DNA, the CDR3 is TGTGCCAGCAGCTTAGGGCGGACTAGCGGGACCTACGAGCAGTACTTC. Residues: CASSLGRTSGTYEQYF.

This chain uses TRBV6-4 with TRBJ1-1, with 7 bases aligning to TRBD1. Germline CDR1 is MRHNA and CDR2 is SNTAGT. Trimming cost V 2 bases and J 4 bases; bases outside gene matches: 1. The CDR3 is 13 residues long. The chain's CDR3 is CASSDQGGTEAFF. CDR3 nucleotide sequence: TGTGCCAGCAGTGACCAGGGGGGCACTGAAGCTTTCTTT.

This chain uses TRBV6-6 with TRBJ1-1; no clear D. This CDR3 has 13 residues. Germline V gene sequence: CDR1 MNHNY, CDR2 SVGAGI (reference sequence). The germline V and J ends were trimmed by 4 bases and 3 bases, with 9 bases remaining between them. CDR3 loop: CASSFVVDTEAFF. The CDR3 region has the DNA TGTGCCAGCAGTTTCGTAGTGGACACTGAAGCTTTCTTT.